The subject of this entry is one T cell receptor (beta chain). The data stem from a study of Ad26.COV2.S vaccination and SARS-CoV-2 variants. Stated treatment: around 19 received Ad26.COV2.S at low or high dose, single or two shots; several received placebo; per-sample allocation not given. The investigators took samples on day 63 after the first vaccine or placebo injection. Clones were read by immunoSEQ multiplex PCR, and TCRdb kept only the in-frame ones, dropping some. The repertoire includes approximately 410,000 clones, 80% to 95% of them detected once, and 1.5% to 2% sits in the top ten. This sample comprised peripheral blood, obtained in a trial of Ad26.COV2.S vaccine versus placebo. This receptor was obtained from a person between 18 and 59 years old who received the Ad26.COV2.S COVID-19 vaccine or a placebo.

CDR3 DNA sequence: TGTGCCAGCAGCTTCCTGAACACTGAAGCTTTCTTT. Translation: CASSFLNTEAFF. The chain uses TRBV7-8 and TRBJ1-1; D is unclear. CDR3 length equals 12 residues. Trimming took 3 bases from V and 0 from J, leaving 2 bases between them. Germline lookup yields CDR1 SGHVS and CDR2 FQNEAQ.